These 22 T cell receptor beta chains share one sample of origin, sequenced in a study of cytomegalovirus exposure and HLA in healthy donors. In the PCR, 60 Vbeta and 13 Jbeta primers were used. Profiling relied on immunoSEQ multiplex PCR, and the TCRdb table lists in-frame clones only, not all of them. The sample includes approximately 130,000 clones, around four fifths seen only once; the top ten take 1.2% to 1.5%. The sample taken for sequencing was PBMCs. These receptors originate from a middle-aged woman in good health and CMV-seronegative.

The V gene is TRBV25-1, the J gene TRBJ2-5, with D possibly TRBD1 on 6 matching bases. With 2 bases removed from V and 2 bases from J, the gap between germline ends came to 6 bases. This CDR3 is built from 13 residues. CDR1 and CDR2 (germline): MGHDK, SYGVNS. The CDR3 sequence is CASSETGQETQYF. The CDR3 nucleotides are TGTGCCAGCAGTGAAACAGGGCAAGAGACCCAGTACTTC.

The chain employs TRBV4-1 and TRBJ2-5, with D perhaps matching TRBD2 (6 bases). The DNA end is more similar to TRBJ2-7, so the J call may be wrong. Germline CDR1 reads MGHRA; CDR2 reads YSYEKL. The CDR3 has 14 amino acids. The CDR3 DNA is TGCGCCAGCAGCAAAATTGGGGGGACCTACGAGCAGTACTTC. Protein sequence: CASSKIGGTYEQYF.

The CDR3: CASSSRTGRGSLHF. The CDR3, as DNA: TGTGCCAGCAGCTCTCGGACAGGAAGAGGATCCCTCCACTTT. V is TRBV7-2 and J is TRBJ1-6; TRBD1 matches at 7 bases. Germline lookup yields CDR1 SGHTA and CDR2 FQGNSA. Trimming took 4 bases from V and 14 from J; bases not matched to a gene: 11. The CDR3 has 14 residues.

J is TRBJ2-4 and V is TRBV4-1; 7 bases are a match to TRBD2. Germline V CDR1 and CDR2: MGHRA, YSYEKL. The CDR3 loop spans 18 amino acids. The V and J ends lost 1 base and 0 bases, in that order; junction bases with no gene match: 9. The CDR3: CASSQVISREGAKNIQYF. The CDR3 nucleotides are TGCGCCAGCAGCCAAGTCATTTCCAGGGAGGGAGCCAAAAACATTCAGTACTTC.

V usage is TRBV9 and J usage is TRBJ2-7, with 7 bases matching TRBD2. The CDR3 is 16 residues long. CDR1 and CDR2 from the germline V gene are SGDLS and YYNGEE. Unmatched junction bases numbered 8, after V lost 0 bases and J lost 2 bases. CDR3 in amino acids: CASSVGGGSGTYEQYF. The CDR3 DNA reads as TGTGCCAGCAGCGTAGGGGGGGGGTCAGGCACCTACGAGCAGTACTTC.

V usage is TRBV7-3 and J usage is TRBJ2-2, with D unclear. The CDR3 is 14 residues long. Germline lookup yields CDR1 SGHTA and CDR2 FQGTGA. V was trimmed by 6 bases and J by 4 bases, leaving 12 bases between them. The CDR3 reads CASRWAQFTGELFF. CDR3 nucleotide sequence: TGTGCCAGCAGATGGGCCCAATTCACCGGGGAGCTGTTTTTT.

V gene TRBV19 combines with J gene TRBJ2-1, with 16 bases matching TRBD2. CDR3 length: 18 amino acids. Germline CDR1 is LNHDA and CDR2 is SQIVND (reference sequence). V lost 5 bases, J lost 4 bases, and 8 bases stayed unmatched. The CDR3 loop is CASSPGLAGGLTYNEQFF. Here the CDR3 DNA reads TGTGCCAGTAGTCCGGGACTAGCGGGGGGGCTTACTTACAATGAGCAGTTCTTC.

The chain links TRBV16 to TRBJ1-5, with D tentatively TRBD1 (5 bases). V lost 2 bases to trimming and J lost 5 bases, with 13 bases between them. CDR1 is KGHSY, CDR2 FQNENV, per germline. The length of the CDR3 is 15 residues. CDR3 nucleotide sequence: TGTGCCAGCAGCCAACCACAGGCCACTTATCAGCCCCAGCATTTT. As protein: CASSQPQATYQPQHF.

The gene calls are TRBV28 and TRBJ1-5; 8 bases align to TRBD1. Trimming took 0 bases from V and 7 from J; bases not matched to a gene: 8. From germline, CDR1 is MDHEN and CDR2 SYDVKM. CDR3 size: 16 residues. The CDR3 loop reads CASSLWGRGLGQPQHF. The CDR3 nucleotides read TGTGCCAGCAGTTTATGGGGCAGGGGGCTTGGGCAGCCCCAGCATTTT.

This clone has only one observation. The chain carries TRBV7-3 and TRBJ1-6; D perhaps matches TRBD1 (6 bases). The CDR3 is 16 amino acids. V was trimmed by 2 bases and J by 10 bases, leaving 18 bases between them. Germline lookup yields CDR1 SGHTA and CDR2 FQGTGA. CDR3 nucleotides: TGTGCCAGCAGCTTAGGTGCGGCAGGGGTCGGGTCACCCCTCCACTTT. Translated, it gives CASSLGAAGVGSPLHF.

The V and J genes are TRBV30 and TRBJ2-4, with 11 bases matching TRBD2. Per germline, CDR1 GTSNPN and CDR2 SVGIG (reference sequence). Losses at the gene ends were 1 base for V and 1 base for J; bases not matched to a gene: 15. There are 20 residues in the CDR3. The CDR3 protein is CAWSASLAGGRLHAKNIQYF. The CDR3 DNA follows: TGTGCCTGGAGTGCATCGCTAGCGGGGGGACGGCTCCATGCCAAAAACATTCAGTACTTC.

The J gene is TRBJ2-7, the V gene TRBV6-5, with 9 bases fitting TRBD2. V shed 6 bases, J shed 5 bases, and the junction held 11 bases outside the gene matches. CDR1 is MNHEY and CDR2 is SVGAGI in the germline V gene. This CDR3 has 15 residues. The CDR3 DNA reads as TGTGCCAGCAGGAATAGCGGGGGTGCCTTCCACGAGCAGTACTTC. Residues: CASRNSGGAFHEQYF.

The gene calls are TRBV6-6 and TRBJ2-7, with 7 bases lining up with TRBD1. Unmatched junction bases numbered 6, after V lost 7 bases and J lost 3 bases. Germline lookup yields CDR1 MNHNY and CDR2 SVGAGI (reference sequence). The length of the CDR3 is 13 residues. The CDR3 region is CASNRQGGYEQYF. The CDR3 region has the DNA TGTGCCAGCAATCGACAGGGTGGCTACGAGCAGTACTTC.

V gene TRBV4-1 combines with J gene TRBJ1-4, with TRBD1 identical over 9 bases. The V segment lost 4 bases and the J segment 0 bases; nucleotides outside the gene matches: 3. Germline V gene sequence: CDR1 MGHRA, CDR2 YSYEKL. There are 16 residues in the CDR3. Here the CDR3 DNA reads TGCGCCAGCAGCCCGGGACAGGGCACAACTAATGAAAAACTGTTTTTT. Residues: CASSPGQGTTNEKLFF.

The chain employs TRBV6-1 and TRBJ1-3; D call uncertain. Trimming shortened V by 0 bases and J by 2 bases, and 17 bases separated the two germline ends. The CDR3 extends over 18 amino acids. Per germline, CDR1 MNHNS and CDR2 SASEGT. The CDR3 is CASSEAPIRQAAGNTIYF. CDR3 in DNA: TGTGCCAGCAGTGAAGCTCCCATTAGACAAGCGGCTGGAAACACCATATATTTT.

The rearrangement links TRBV4-2 to TRBJ2-1; the match to TRBD2 covers 11 bases. This CDR3 spans 16 amino acids. J was trimmed by 4 bases and V by 1 base; bases with no gene match: 3. Germline-derived CDR1 and CDR2 are LGHNA and YNFKEQ. As DNA, the CDR3 is TGTGCCAGCAGCCAAGTAGCGGGGGGGAGATACAATGAGCAGTTCTTC. Protein: CASSQVAGGRYNEQFF.

This rearrangement joins TRBV7-9 to TRBJ2-5; the match to TRBD1 covers 10 bases. This CDR3 region has 14 residues. With 6 bases clipped from V and 6 bases from J, the junction kept 7 bases outside the gene matches. Germline loops: CDR1 SEHNR, CDR2 FQNEAQ (reference sequence). This CDR3 reads CASRAGQGVKTQYF. The CDR3 DNA sequence: TGTGCCAGCAGGGCTGGACAGGGGGTCAAGACCCAGTACTTC.

The V gene is TRBV19, the J gene TRBJ1-2; TRBD1 might be the D (5 bases). Trimming removed 6 bases from V and 5 bases from J, with 16 bases in between. The CDR3 is 14 amino acids. Germline V gives CDR1 LNHDA, CDR2 SQIVND (reference sequence). Here the CDR3 reads CASRTSGVGYGYTF. For the CDR3, the DNA is TGTGCCAGTAGGACGTCGGGGGTAGGGTATGGCTACACCTTC.

CDR3 protein: CASTPQGTMGTGELFF. The CDR3, as DNA: TGTGCCAGCACGCCTCAGGGTACGATGGGCACCGGGGAGCTGTTTTTT. The chain joins TRBV25-1 to TRBJ2-2, with D perhaps TRBD1 (5 bases). The CDR3 covers 16 residues. Germline V gene data show CDR1 as MGHDK and CDR2 as SYGVNS. Trimming left V 7 bases short and J 4 bases short, with 19 bases between.

The gene calls are TRBV4-2 and TRBJ2-7; 7 bases map to TRBD2. Germline lookup yields CDR1 LGHNA and CDR2 YNFKEQ. The CDR3 loop spans 14 amino acids. With V trimmed by 4 bases and J by 6 bases, 9 bases remained unmatched. CDR3 in DNA: TGTGCCAGCAGCCCAGCCGGGACTACTCGCGAGCAGTACTTC. Its protein is CASSPAGTTREQYF.

The chain combines TRBV6-5 with TRBJ1-5; maybe TRBD1 (6 bases). Trimming pared 4 bases from V and 2 bases from J, leaving 12 bases between. Germline V gene lookup returns CDR1 MNHEY and CDR2 SVGAGI. CDR3 length: 15 residues. This chain's CDR3 is CASSSTGAGNQPQHF. In DNA form, the CDR3 reads TGTGCCAGCAGTTCGACAGGAGCGGGCAATCAGCCCCAGCATTTT.

Only one count was recorded for this clone. V is TRBV19 and J is TRBJ2-3; the D gene is possibly TRBD1 (5 bases). This CDR3 has 13 amino acids. V dropped 0 bases and J dropped 6 bases, with 7 bases sitting between them. Germline-derived CDR1 and CDR2 are LNHDA and SQIVND (reference sequence). The DNA for the CDR3 is TGTGCCAGTAGTATAGATAGGGGTGATACGCAGTATTTT. It encodes CASSIDRGDTQYF.